This T cell receptor (beta chain) was sequenced during a study of vaccination and CD4 T cells after COVID-19. In the study overall: Investigators stimulated cells with overlapping spike peptides drawn from SARS-CoV-2, HCoV-NL63, HCoV-OC43 and HCoV-229E.

This clonotype has just a few counts. Its cognate antigen is unknown. The Oncomine TCR Beta short-read assay sequenced DNA from cultured CD4+ T cells. Scientists extracted genomic DNA from CD4+ T cells grown in culture. TCRdb independently ran MiXCR on the PCR reads; one entry per CDR3 protein. The sample contains around 9,000 distinct CDR3 sequences, about 30% of which appear only once. The V and J ends lost 0 bases and 6 bases, in that order; junction bases with no gene match: 6. Germline lookup yields CDR1 MNHEY and CDR2 SVGEGT. The CDR3 is 16 residues long. Treatment reported: approximately 9-day PBMC culture with coronavirus spike peptide pools or control peptides (ViraFEST assay). According to the study, CD4+ T cells from the unexposed donor were gathered ahead of the COVID-19 pandemic (2011-2018). Days 3 and 7 were when half the medium was replaced with fresh IL-2 medium.

The chain joins TRBV6-2 or TRBV6-3 to TRBJ2-3; 10 bases agree with TRBD2. The sample was CD4+ T cells from blood, cultured in vitro. The clonotype comes from a human donor in good health. The CDR3 sequence: CASSYSNLAGVDTQYF. The CDR3 bases are TGTGCCAGCAGTTACTCGAATCTAGCGGGAGTTGATACGCAGTATTTT.